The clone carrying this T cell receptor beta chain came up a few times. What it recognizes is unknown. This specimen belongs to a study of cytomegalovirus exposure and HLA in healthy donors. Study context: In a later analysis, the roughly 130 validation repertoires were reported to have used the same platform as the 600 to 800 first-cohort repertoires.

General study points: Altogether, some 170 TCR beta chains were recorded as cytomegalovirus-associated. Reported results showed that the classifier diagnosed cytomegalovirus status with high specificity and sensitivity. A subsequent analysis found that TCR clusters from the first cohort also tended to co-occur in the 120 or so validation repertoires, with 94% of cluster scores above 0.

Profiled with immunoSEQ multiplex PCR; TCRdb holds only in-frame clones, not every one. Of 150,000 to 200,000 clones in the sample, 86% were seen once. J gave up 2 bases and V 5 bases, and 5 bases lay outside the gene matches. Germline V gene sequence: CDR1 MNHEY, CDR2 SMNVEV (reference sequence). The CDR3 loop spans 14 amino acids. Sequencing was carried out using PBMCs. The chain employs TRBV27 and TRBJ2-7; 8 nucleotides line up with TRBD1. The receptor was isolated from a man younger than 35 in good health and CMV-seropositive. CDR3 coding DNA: TGTGCCAGCAGTATCACAGGGGGAACCTACGAGCAGTACTTC. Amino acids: CASSITGGTYEQYF.